The 14 T cell receptor beta chains in this list originate from one sample, sequenced in a study of response to subunit inactivated influenza vaccine. MiXCR was run by TCRdb on the RT-PCR reads, yielding one entry per CDR3 protein. The profile shows 500,000 to 550,000 distinct CDR3 sequences, roughly 7.9% of them singletons. The sample here was PBMCs from blood, taken about 24 months after vaccination. The receptors here all came from a man aged 45 to 70 who received an inactivated influenza vaccine.

V and J are TRBV6-5 and TRBJ1-4; D may be TRBD1 (6 bases). V shed 0 bases and J shed 7 bases, with 12 bases lying between them. Germline values: CDR1 MNHEY, CDR2 SVGAGI. The CDR3 is 15 residues long. For the CDR3, the DNA is TGTGCCAGCAGTTACTCTGTCAGGGGTGGTGAAAAACTGTTTTTT. Amino acids: CASSYSVRGGEKLFF.

This clonotype showed up just a few times. The chain recombines TRBV5-1 with TRBJ2-3; TRBD2 aligns across 12 bases. V lost 2 bases and J lost 0; bases outside the gene matches: 7. The CDR3 loop spans 18 amino acids. CDR1 and CDR2 (germline): SGHRS, YFSETQ. CDR3 sequence reads: CASSLSGLAGTSTDTQYF. In nucleotides, the CDR3 is TGCGCCAGCAGCTTAAGCGGACTAGCGGGGACAAGCACAGATACGCAGTATTTT.

The chain recombines TRBV6-5 with TRBJ2-5, with D tentatively TRBD1 or TRBD2 (5 bases each). This CDR3 region has 15 residues. Germline V gene sequence: CDR1 MNHEY, CDR2 SVGAGI. The V gene lost 2 bases and the J gene lost 2 bases, with 12 bases spanning the gap. In nucleotides, the CDR3 is TGTGCCAGCAGTTACGACGGGACGCCTCAAGAGACCCAGTACTTC. Translating it yields CASSYDGTPQETQYF.

This clonotype was detected only a few times. This CDR3 reads CASSTVGFAKLFF. The CDR3 nucleotides are TGTGCCAGCAGCACGGTCGGTTTTGCAAAACTGTTTTTT. The V call is TRBV7-9, the J call TRBJ1-4; D not certain. Germline V lookup: CDR1 SEHNR, CDR2 FQNEAQ (reference sequence). V dropped 5 bases and J dropped 10 bases, with 14 bases sitting between them. The CDR3 covers 13 residues.

At least ten counts were recorded for this clonotype. The chain carries TRBV28 and TRBJ1-2, with 7 bases that match TRBD1. CDR1 and CDR2 (germline): MDHEN, SYDVKM. There are 12 residues in the CDR3. The CDR3 loop is CADRGQDYGYTF. The DNA of the CDR3 is TGTGCTGACCGCGGACAGGACTATGGCTACACCTTC.

The table lists this clonotype with many counts. The rearrangement joins TRBV7-3 to TRBJ2-1; D is perhaps TRBD2 (6 bases). This CDR3 is built from 16 residues. From germline, CDR1 is SGHTA and CDR2 FQGTGA. Trimming took 5 bases from V and 8 from J, leaving 22 bases between them. The CDR3 spells CASSRGGVQPLDEQFF. Written as DNA, the CDR3 is TGTGCCAGCAGCCGTGGAGGGGTACAACCTTTGGATGAGCAGTTCTTC.

This clonotype was seen a handful of times. The gene calls are TRBV30 and TRBJ2-7; D remains ambiguous. The V end lost 0 bases, the J end lost 4 bases, and 16 bases lay between the germline ends. CDR3 length: 15 residues. Germline values: CDR1 GTSNPN, CDR2 SVGIG (reference sequence). The CDR3: CAWSVMAAGAYEQYF. The CDR3 DNA reads TGTGCCTGGAGTGTAATGGCGGCCGGAGCTTACGAGCAGTACTTC.

This sequence joins TRBV24-1 and TRBJ2-1; 8 nucleotides align to TRBD1. Germline CDR1 KGHDR, CDR2 SFDVKD. The V gene end was trimmed by 1 base and the J gene end by 2 bases; junction bases not matched to a gene: 21. This CDR3 is built from 22 residues. The chain's CDR3 is CATSDFPSPGQGKGFAYNEQFF. The DNA of the CDR3 is TGTGCCACCAGTGATTTCCCATCACCCGGACAGGGTAAGGGTTTCGCCTACAATGAGCAGTTCTTC.

This clonotype has ten or more counts. The chain is built from TRBV5-1 and TRBJ2-5; possibly TRBD2 for D (6 bases). Germline loops: CDR1 SGHRS, CDR2 YFSETQ. Trimming took 3 bases from V and 3 from J, leaving 15 bases between them. This CDR3 has 15 amino acids. The CDR3 loop is CASSWKSGGEETQYF. The CDR3 DNA follows: TGCGCCAGCAGCTGGAAGTCAGGAGGGGAAGAGACCCAGTACTTC.

V gene TRBV12-3 or TRBV12-4 combines with J gene TRBJ2-7, with 10 nucleotides matching TRBD1. V dropped 5 bases and J dropped 6; count of bases not matched to a gene: 7. The CDR3 consists of 14 residues. Here the CDR3 reads CASSPAGTGAEQYF. CDR3 sequence (DNA): TGTGCCAGCAGTCCGGCCGGGACAGGGGCCGAGCAGTACTTC.

This clonotype occurred many times. V is TRBV19 and J is TRBJ2-5; no reliable D call. Germline V gives CDR1 LNHDA, CDR2 SQIVND (reference sequence). The CDR3 length is 13 residues. Between the trimmed V and J ends, which lost 0 bases and 4 bases, there was a span of 6 bases. The CDR3 is CASSIDDGETQYF. The CDR3 bases are TGTGCCAGTAGTATAGATGATGGAGAGACCCAGTACTTC.

This clonotype was detected ten times or more. V gene TRBV12-3 or TRBV12-4 combines with J gene TRBJ2-7; the D is unclear. Trimming took off 5 bases at V and 2 bases at J, with 13 bases between the two ends. This CDR3 spans 14 amino acids. CDR3 sequence (DNA): TGTGCCAGCAGTCTTACAACGTCCGCCTACGAGCAGTACTTC. This sequence encodes CASSLTTSAYEQYF.

This clonotype was counted at least ten times. The gene calls are TRBV5-8 and TRBJ2-1; D gene unclear. With 6 bases removed from V and 8 bases from J, the gap between germline ends came to 9 bases. This CDR3 spans 11 amino acids. Germline assignment: CDR1 SGHTS and CDR2 YDEGEE. CDR3 protein: CASTSLYEQFF. The CDR3 coding sequence is TGTGCCAGCACTTCCCTCTATGAGCAGTTCTTC.

This chain connects TRBV5-6 to TRBJ2-7; TRBD2 aligns across 9 bases. V was pared by 4 bases and J by 4 bases, with 15 bases of the junction left unmatched. Germline CDR1 reads SGHDT; CDR2 reads YYEEEE. This CDR3 spans 17 amino acids. The chain's CDR3 is CASSRLRLAGPRYEQYF. In DNA form, the CDR3 reads TGTGCCAGCAGCCGCCTACGGCTAGCGGGACCCAGGTACGAGCAGTACTTC.